The rows below give T cell receptor beta chains drawn from one sample of a study of blood T cell repertoires in COVID-19. Libraries were prepared by immunoSEQ multiplex PCR; TCRdb keeps only in-frame clonotypes and omits some of them. Found here are roughly 48,000 clones, just over 90% of them singletons; the top ten hold roughly 0.99%. The sequenced sample was peripheral blood. The receptor set was obtained from a man between 60 and 70 years old with COVID-19, enrolled during active disease. Each CDR3 is given with its conserved first and last residue. The D gene is left open where the match is weak. Some rows mark clone size as missing; the rest say once, few, many or name a class of expanded clone.

v_call: TRBV5-1
clone_size: NA
j_call: TRBJ2-5
d_call: TRBD2
cdr3_nt: TGCGCCAGCAGCTTGGCCGGGAGGCGGACAGAGACCCAGTACTTC
cdr3_aa: CASSLAGRRTETQYF

v_call: TRBV5-8
clone_size: NA
j_call: TRBJ1-2
d_call: NA
cdr3_nt: TGTGCCAGCAGCTCCCCGACGCGGGTCTATGGCTACACCTTC
cdr3_aa: CASSSPTRVYGYTF

v_call: TRBV3-1/TRBV3-2
clone_size: NA
j_call: TRBJ2-1
d_call: NA
cdr3_nt: TGTGCCAGCAGCCAAGGGTTGGCGGGAATAGGAAATGAGCAGTTCTTC
cdr3_aa: CASSQGLAGIGNEQFF

v_call: TRBV28
clone_size: NA
j_call: TRBJ2-1
d_call: TRBD1
cdr3_nt: TGTGCCAGCAGAGCCGGACAGGGGGCTAGCGATGAGCAGTTCTTC
cdr3_aa: CASRAGQGASDEQFF

v_call: TRBV14
clone_size: NA
j_call: TRBJ2-1
d_call: TRBD2
cdr3_nt: TGTGCCAGCAGCCAAGAAGCGGGGGCTCGGAATTACAATGAGCAGTTCTTC
cdr3_aa: CASSQEAGARNYNEQFF

v_call: TRBV27
clone_size: NA
j_call: TRBJ2-1
d_call: NA
cdr3_nt: TGTGCCAGCAGTTTATCGAGGTTACAGGGTCGGGATGAGCAGTTCTTC
cdr3_aa: CASSLSRLQGRDEQFF

v_call: TRBV6-2/TRBV6-3
clone_size: NA
j_call: TRBJ1-5
d_call: TRBD1
cdr3_nt: TGTGCCAGCAGTACTCGACAGGGAAGCAATCAGCCCCAGCATTTT
cdr3_aa: CASSTRQGSNQPQHF

v_call: TRBV2
clone_size: NA
j_call: TRBJ2-1
d_call: TRBD2
cdr3_nt: TGTGCCAGCAGACTAGCGGACATCAATGAGCAGTTCTTC
cdr3_aa: CASRLADINEQFF

v_call: TRBV3-1/TRBV3-2
clone_size: NA
j_call: TRBJ2-1
d_call: NA
cdr3_nt: TGTGCCAGCAGCCAAGAGGGCGCCGCATACAATGAGCAGTTCTTC
cdr3_aa: CASSQEGAAYNEQFF

v_call: TRBV10-3
clone_size: NA
j_call: TRBJ1-4
d_call: NA
cdr3_nt: TGTGCCACAAGAGAACGCGAAAAACTGTTTTTT
cdr3_aa: CATREREKLFF

v_call: TRBV11-3
clone_size: NA
j_call: TRBJ2-1
d_call: TRBD2
cdr3_nt: TGTGCCAGCAGCTTTAGCGGGAGGGTCCTCAATGAGCAGTTCTTC
cdr3_aa: CASSFSGRVLNEQFF

v_call: TRBV18
clone_size: NA
j_call: TRBJ2-3
d_call: NA
cdr3_nt: TGTGCCAGCTCATTAACCAGGGGGGAAACAGATACGCAGTATTTT
cdr3_aa: CASSLTRGETDTQYF

v_call: TRBV10-1
clone_size: NA
j_call: TRBJ2-1
d_call: TRBD1
cdr3_nt: TGCGCCAGCAGCCGGGACAGGGGCACCTACAATGAGCAGTTCTTC
cdr3_aa: CASSRDRGTYNEQFF

v_call: TRBV14
clone_size: NA
j_call: TRBJ2-7
d_call: TRBD2
cdr3_nt: TGTGCCAGCAGCCAAGTTTCTAGCGGGGGATTCCCCTACGAGCAGTACTTC
cdr3_aa: CASSQVSSGGFPYEQYF

v_call: TRBV12-5
clone_size: NA
j_call: TRBJ1-5
d_call: NA
cdr3_nt: TGTGCTAGTGGTCGCGGGACCGGGCGGCCCCAGCATTTT
cdr3_aa: CASGRGTGRPQHF

v_call: TRBV19
clone_size: once
j_call: TRBJ1-2
d_call: NA
cdr3_nt: TGTGCCACACTCATCGGGCAGGGTAACTATGGCTACACCTTC
cdr3_aa: CATLIGQGNYGYTF

v_call: TRBV5-1
clone_size: NA
j_call: TRBJ2-5
d_call: TRBD2
cdr3_nt: TGCGCCAGCAGCTTCGGGGGGCAAGAGACCCAGTACTTC
cdr3_aa: CASSFGGQETQYF

v_call: TRBV3-1/TRBV3-2
clone_size: NA
j_call: TRBJ1-1
d_call: NA
cdr3_nt: TGTGCCAGCAGCCCCGGGTTGGTGCCCCCTTCGAACACTGAAGCTTTCTTT
cdr3_aa: CASSPGLVPPSNTEAFF

v_call: TRBV28
clone_size: NA
j_call: TRBJ1-1
d_call: TRBD1
cdr3_nt: TGTGCCAGCAGTTCTCCCGGGACAGCGAACACTGAAGCTTTCTTT
cdr3_aa: CASSSPGTANTEAFF

v_call: TRBV3-1/TRBV3-2
clone_size: NA
j_call: TRBJ1-5
d_call: NA
cdr3_nt: TGTGCCAGCAGCCTTGGGAGGTATAGCAATCAGCCCCAGCATTTT
cdr3_aa: CASSLGRYSNQPQHF

v_call: TRBV11-3
clone_size: once
j_call: TRBJ2-1
d_call: TRBD2
cdr3_nt: TGTGCCAGCAGCGTTAGCGGGAGGTACAATGAGCAGTTCTTC
cdr3_aa: CASSVSGRYNEQFF

v_call: TRBV19
clone_size: NA
j_call: TRBJ2-2
d_call: NA
cdr3_nt: TGTGCCAGTAGCAGGAAGAACACCGGGGAGCTGTTTTTT
cdr3_aa: CASSRKNTGELFF

v_call: TRBV9
clone_size: NA
j_call: TRBJ2-1
d_call: TRBD2
cdr3_nt: TGTGCCAGCAGCGTAACGGGACTAGCGGGGGGGCCGAGTGAGCAGTTCTTC
cdr3_aa: CASSVTGLAGGPSEQFF

v_call: TRBV5-1
clone_size: NA
j_call: TRBJ1-1
d_call: NA
cdr3_nt: TGCGCCAGCAGCCCAGAAACAGGAGTGAACACTGAAGCTTTCTTT
cdr3_aa: CASSPETGVNTEAFF

v_call: TRBV12-3/TRBV12-4
clone_size: NA
j_call: TRBJ1-3
d_call: NA
cdr3_nt: TGTGCCAGCAGTCCCCGACTTCGAAACACCATATATTTT
cdr3_aa: CASSPRLRNTIYF

v_call: TRBV7-9
clone_size: NA
j_call: TRBJ1-2
d_call: TRBD1
cdr3_nt: TGTGCCAGCAGCTTAATGGACAGGGGGTATGGCTACACCTTC
cdr3_aa: CASSLMDRGYGYTF

v_call: TRBV3-1/TRBV3-2
clone_size: NA
j_call: TRBJ1-3
d_call: NA
cdr3_nt: TGTGCCAGCAGCCAAGTGATCTTGTGGCAATCCTCTGGAAACACCATATATTTT
cdr3_aa: CASSQVILWQSSGNTIYF

v_call: TRBV2
clone_size: NA
j_call: TRBJ1-3
d_call: NA
cdr3_nt: TGTGCCAGCAGTGAAAGGCAGGGCTCTGGAAACACCATATATTTT
cdr3_aa: CASSERQGSGNTIYF

v_call: TRBV29-1
clone_size: NA
j_call: TRBJ2-4
d_call: TRBD2
cdr3_nt: TGCAGCGTTTCGCTAGCGGAAAACATTCAGTACTTC
cdr3_aa: CSVSLAENIQYF

v_call: TRBV10-3
clone_size: NA
j_call: TRBJ2-1
d_call: NA
cdr3_nt: TGTGCCATCAGTTTCCCCCCCGGGTCGAGCTCCTACAATGAGCAGTTCTTC
cdr3_aa: CAISFPPGSSSYNEQFF

v_call: TRBV10-1
clone_size: NA
j_call: TRBJ1-2
d_call: TRBD1
cdr3_nt: TGCGCCAGCAGTGGTGAACCCCGGGACAGGGGGGTTCAAGGCTACACCTTC
cdr3_aa: CASSGEPRDRGVQGYTF

v_call: TRBV6-6
clone_size: NA
j_call: TRBJ2-1
d_call: TRBD2
cdr3_nt: TGTGCCAGCAGTCTAGCGGGGGTCTACAATGAGCAGTTCTTC
cdr3_aa: CASSLAGVYNEQFF

v_call: TRBV6-5
clone_size: NA
j_call: TRBJ1-6
d_call: TRBD1
cdr3_nt: TGTGCCAGCAGTTACTATGACAGGGACAATTCACCCCTCCACTTT
cdr3_aa: CASSYYDRDNSPLHF

v_call: TRBV21-1
clone_size: NA
j_call: TRBJ1-3
d_call: NA
cdr3_nt: TGTGCCAGCAGCCAGCGTTGGGACAGGGCCGAAGATTTT
cdr3_aa: CASSQRWDRAEDF

v_call: TRBV10-1
clone_size: NA
j_call: TRBJ1-5
d_call: NA
cdr3_nt: TGCGCCAGCAGTGAGTCTAAATGCCAGGTCCCGAGCAATCAGCCCCAGCATTTT
cdr3_aa: CASSESKCQVPSNQPQHF

v_call: TRBV29-1
clone_size: NA
j_call: TRBJ1-1
d_call: NA
cdr3_nt: TGCAGCGTGGAGGAAACTGAAGCTTTCTTT
cdr3_aa: CSVEETEAFF

v_call: TRBV9
clone_size: NA
j_call: TRBJ2-1
d_call: NA
cdr3_nt: TGTGCCAGCAGTATAGAGGGGGGGCCTAGCAATGAGCAGTTCTTC
cdr3_aa: CASSIEGGPSNEQFF

v_call: TRBV5-4
clone_size: NA
j_call: TRBJ2-2
d_call: NA
cdr3_nt: TGTGCCAGCAGCTTCCCACAGGGAGCGAACACCGGGGAGCTGTTTTTT
cdr3_aa: CASSFPQGANTGELFF

v_call: TRBV29-1
clone_size: NA
j_call: TRBJ2-1
d_call: TRBD2
cdr3_nt: TGCAGCGTTGTCATAGGGCTAGCGGGCAATGAGCAGTTCTTC
cdr3_aa: CSVVIGLAGNEQFF

v_call: TRBV19
clone_size: NA
j_call: TRBJ1-6
d_call: NA
cdr3_nt: TGTGCCAGTAGTTTACAGAGCTCCTATAATTCACCCCTCCACTTT
cdr3_aa: CASSLQSSYNSPLHF

v_call: TRBV11-3
clone_size: NA
j_call: TRBJ2-2
d_call: NA
cdr3_nt: TGTGCCAGCAGCCTGGGTCGCCAGGGAGGGGAGCTGTTTTTT
cdr3_aa: CASSLGRQGGELFF

v_call: TRBV6-2/TRBV6-3
clone_size: NA
j_call: TRBJ2-2
d_call: TRBD2
cdr3_nt: TGTGCCAGCAGCGGGACTAGCGGGGACGGGGAGCTGTTTTTT
cdr3_aa: CASSGTSGDGELFF

v_call: TRBV3-1/TRBV3-2
clone_size: NA
j_call: TRBJ2-7
d_call: NA
cdr3_nt: TGTGCCAGCAGCCCCACCGGGACTCCCGCCTACGAGCAGTACTTC
cdr3_aa: CASSPTGTPAYEQYF

v_call: TRBV18
clone_size: NA
j_call: TRBJ1-1
d_call: TRBD1
cdr3_nt: TGTGCCAGCTCACCTAACAGACAGGGGGCTATGACTGAAGCTTTCTTT
cdr3_aa: CASSPNRQGAMTEAFF

v_call: TRBV5-1
clone_size: NA
j_call: TRBJ2-3
d_call: TRBD2
cdr3_nt: TGCGCCAGCAGCTTGGCGGGGGGGCCCGTAGATACGCAGTATTTT
cdr3_aa: CASSLAGGPVDTQYF

v_call: TRBV6-1
clone_size: few
j_call: TRBJ2-7
d_call: NA
cdr3_nt: TGTGCCAGCAGTGATCGCGGGGAATCCTACGAGCAGTACTTC
cdr3_aa: CASSDRGESYEQYF

v_call: TRBV4-2
clone_size: NA
j_call: TRBJ2-7
d_call: TRBD1
cdr3_nt: TGTGCCAGCAGCCACGGACAGGCCCCCTACGAGCAGTGCTTC
cdr3_aa: CASSHGQAPYEQCF

v_call: TRBV10-2
clone_size: NA
j_call: TRBJ2-7
d_call: TRBD2
cdr3_nt: TGCGCCAGCAGTGAGTCAGGACTAGCGGGAACTTCGCCCTACGAGCAGTACTTC
cdr3_aa: CASSESGLAGTSPYEQYF

v_call: TRBV27
clone_size: few
j_call: TRBJ2-7
d_call: NA
cdr3_nt: TGTGCCAGCAGTTTTCGCAGGGGGGACGCCTACGAGCAGTACTTC
cdr3_aa: CASSFRRGDAYEQYF

v_call: TRBV14
clone_size: NA
j_call: TRBJ2-1
d_call: TRBD2
cdr3_nt: TGTGCCAGCAGCCAAGATCGGAGACTAGCGGGGTACAATGAGCAGTTCTTC
cdr3_aa: CASSQDRRLAGYNEQFF

v_call: TRBV5-8
clone_size: NA
j_call: TRBJ1-2
d_call: NA
cdr3_nt: TGTGCCAGCAGCCGGGGGGGTCTCGACTATGGCTACACCTTC
cdr3_aa: CASSRGGLDYGYTF

v_call: TRBV5-4
clone_size: NA
j_call: TRBJ2-7
d_call: NA
cdr3_nt: TGTGCCTCTGGGCCCGAACTCGTTGGGGAGCAGTACTTC
cdr3_aa: CASGPELVGEQYF

v_call: TRBV5-1
clone_size: NA
j_call: TRBJ2-1
d_call: TRBD1
cdr3_nt: TGCGCCAGCAGCTTGTCGGGACAGGGTTACAATGAGCAGTTCTTC
cdr3_aa: CASSLSGQGYNEQFF

v_call: TRBV14
clone_size: NA
j_call: TRBJ1-2
d_call: TRBD1
cdr3_nt: TGTGCCAGCAGCCAACCGGGACAGGGGGCGAACTATGGCTACACCTTC
cdr3_aa: CASSQPGQGANYGYTF

v_call: TRBV27
clone_size: NA
j_call: TRBJ1-6
d_call: TRBD1
cdr3_nt: TGTGCCAGCAGTCCTCTGGGGACAGATTCACCCCTCCACTTT
cdr3_aa: CASSPLGTDSPLHF

v_call: TRBV30
clone_size: once
j_call: TRBJ2-1
d_call: NA
cdr3_nt: TGTGCCTGGAAGAGCTCCTACAATGAGCAGTTCTTC
cdr3_aa: CAWKSSYNEQFF